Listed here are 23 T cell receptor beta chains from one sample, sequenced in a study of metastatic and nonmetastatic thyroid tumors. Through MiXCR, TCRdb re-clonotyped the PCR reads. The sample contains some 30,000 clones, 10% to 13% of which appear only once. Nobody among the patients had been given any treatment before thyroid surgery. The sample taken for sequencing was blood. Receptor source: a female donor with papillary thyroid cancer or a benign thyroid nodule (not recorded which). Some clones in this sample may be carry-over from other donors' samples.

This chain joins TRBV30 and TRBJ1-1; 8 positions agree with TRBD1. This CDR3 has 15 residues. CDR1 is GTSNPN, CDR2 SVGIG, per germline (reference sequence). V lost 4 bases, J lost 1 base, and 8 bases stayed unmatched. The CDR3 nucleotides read TGTGCCTGGATGGACTCCGGGACAGGGAACACTGAAGCTTTCTTT. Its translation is CAWMDSGTGNTEAFF. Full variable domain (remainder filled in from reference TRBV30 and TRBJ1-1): SQTIHQWPATLVQPVGSPLSLECTVEGTSNPNLYWYRQAAGRGLQLLFYSVGIGQISSEVPQNLSASRPQDRQFILSSKKLLLSDSGFYLCAWMDSGTGNTEAFFGQGTRLTVV.

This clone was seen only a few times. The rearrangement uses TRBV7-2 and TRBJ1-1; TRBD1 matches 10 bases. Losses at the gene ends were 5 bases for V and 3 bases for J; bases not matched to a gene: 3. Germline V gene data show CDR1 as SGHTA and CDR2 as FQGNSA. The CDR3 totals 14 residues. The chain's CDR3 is CASSRDRGDTEAFF. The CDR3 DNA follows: TGTGCCAGCAGCCGGGACAGGGGAGACACTGAAGCTTTCTTT.

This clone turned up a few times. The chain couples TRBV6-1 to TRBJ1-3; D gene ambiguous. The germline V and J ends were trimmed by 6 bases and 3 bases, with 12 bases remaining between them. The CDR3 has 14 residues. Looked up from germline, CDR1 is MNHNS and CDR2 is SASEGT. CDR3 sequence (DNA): TGTGCCAGCAGCGACCCGGGATATGGAAACACCATATATTTT. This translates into CASSDPGYGNTIYF.

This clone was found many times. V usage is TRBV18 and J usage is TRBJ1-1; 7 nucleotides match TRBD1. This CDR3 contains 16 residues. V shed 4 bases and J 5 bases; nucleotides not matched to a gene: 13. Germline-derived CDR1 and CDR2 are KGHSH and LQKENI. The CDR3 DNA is TGTGCCAGCTCACGAGATGCTGGACAGGTTGGAACTGAAGCTTTCTTT. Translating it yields CASSRDAGQVGTEAFF.

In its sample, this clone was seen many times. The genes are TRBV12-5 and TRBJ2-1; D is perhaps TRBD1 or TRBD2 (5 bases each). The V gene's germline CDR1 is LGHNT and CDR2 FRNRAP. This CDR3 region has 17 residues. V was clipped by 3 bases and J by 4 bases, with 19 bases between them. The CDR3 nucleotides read TGTGCTAGTGGTTTCGAGGGGTCCCCCCCCCAGTACAATGAGCAGTTCTTC. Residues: CASGFEGSPPQYNEQFF.

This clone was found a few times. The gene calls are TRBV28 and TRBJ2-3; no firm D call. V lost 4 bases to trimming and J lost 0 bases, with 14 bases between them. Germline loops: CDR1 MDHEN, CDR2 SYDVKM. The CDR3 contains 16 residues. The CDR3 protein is CASSSPLRISTDTQYF. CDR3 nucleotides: TGTGCCAGCAGTTCCCCCCTGAGGATTAGCACAGATACGCAGTATTTT.

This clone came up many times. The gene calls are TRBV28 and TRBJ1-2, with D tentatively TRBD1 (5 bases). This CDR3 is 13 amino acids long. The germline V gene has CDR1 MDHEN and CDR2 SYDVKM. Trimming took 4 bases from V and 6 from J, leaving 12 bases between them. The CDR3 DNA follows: TGTGCCAGCAGTTCCCAGTTGGGGGATGGCTACACCTTC. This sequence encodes CASSSQLGDGYTF.

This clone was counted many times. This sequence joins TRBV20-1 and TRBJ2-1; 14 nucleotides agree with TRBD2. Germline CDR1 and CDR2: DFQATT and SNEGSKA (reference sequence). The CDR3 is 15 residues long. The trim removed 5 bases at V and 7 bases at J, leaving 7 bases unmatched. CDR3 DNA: TGCAGTGCTGCCGGGACTAGCGGGAGCCTTAATGAGCAGTTCTTC. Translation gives CSAAGTSGSLNEQFF.

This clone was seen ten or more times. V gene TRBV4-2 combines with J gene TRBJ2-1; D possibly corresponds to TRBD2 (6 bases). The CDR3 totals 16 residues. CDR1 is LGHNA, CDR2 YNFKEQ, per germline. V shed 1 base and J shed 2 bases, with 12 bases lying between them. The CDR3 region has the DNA TGTGCCAGCAGCCAAGCGACGGGGGTCCCCTACAATGAGCAGTTCTTC. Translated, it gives CASSQATGVPYNEQFF.

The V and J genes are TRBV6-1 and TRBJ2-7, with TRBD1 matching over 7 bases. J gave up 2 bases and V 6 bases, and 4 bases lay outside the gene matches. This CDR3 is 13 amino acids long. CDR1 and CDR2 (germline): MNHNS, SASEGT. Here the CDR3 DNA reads TGTGCCAGCAGCCAGACAGGGACCTACGAGCAGTACTTC. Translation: CASSQTGTYEQYF.

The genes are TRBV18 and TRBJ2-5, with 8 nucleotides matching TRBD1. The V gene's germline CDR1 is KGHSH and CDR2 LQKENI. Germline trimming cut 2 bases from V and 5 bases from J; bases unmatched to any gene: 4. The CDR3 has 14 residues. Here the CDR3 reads CASSPGQGLETQYF. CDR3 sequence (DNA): TGTGCCAGCTCACCAGGACAGGGTCTGGAGACCCAGTACTTC.

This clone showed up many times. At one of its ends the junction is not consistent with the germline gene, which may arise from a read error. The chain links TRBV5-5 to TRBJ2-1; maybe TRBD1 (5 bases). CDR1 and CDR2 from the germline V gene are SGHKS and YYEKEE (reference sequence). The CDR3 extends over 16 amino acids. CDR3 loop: CASSSISGTGPNKQFF. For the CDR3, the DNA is TGTGCCAGCAGCTCGATATCGGGCACAGGACCCAATAAGCAGTTCTTC. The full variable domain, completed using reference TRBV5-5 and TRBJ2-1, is DAGVTQSPTHLIKTRGQQVTLRCSPISGHKSVSWYQQVLGQGPQFIFQYYEKEERGRGNFPDRFSARQFPNYSSELNVNALLLGDSALYLCASSSISGTGPNKQFFGPGTRLTVL.

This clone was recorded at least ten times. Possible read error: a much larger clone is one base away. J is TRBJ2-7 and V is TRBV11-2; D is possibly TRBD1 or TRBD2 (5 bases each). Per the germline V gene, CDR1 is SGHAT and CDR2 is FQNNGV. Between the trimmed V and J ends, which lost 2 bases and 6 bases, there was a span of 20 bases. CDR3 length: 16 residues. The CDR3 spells CASSLNPGTSGIEQYF. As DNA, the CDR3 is TGTGCCAGCAGCTTAAACCCCGGGACGAGCGGTATCGAGCAGTACTTC.

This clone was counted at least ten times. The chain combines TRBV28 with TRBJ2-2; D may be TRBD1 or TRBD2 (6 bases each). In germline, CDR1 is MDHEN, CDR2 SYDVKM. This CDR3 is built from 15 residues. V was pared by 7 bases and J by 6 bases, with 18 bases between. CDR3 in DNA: TGTGCCAGCACTACCGGGGGCGCGTCCCCCGGGGAGCTGTTTTTT. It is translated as CASTTGGASPGELFF.

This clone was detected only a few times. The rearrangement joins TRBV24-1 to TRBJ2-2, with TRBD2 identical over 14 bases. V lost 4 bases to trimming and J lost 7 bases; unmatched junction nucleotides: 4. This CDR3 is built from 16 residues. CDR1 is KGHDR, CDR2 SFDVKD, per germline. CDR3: CATSDPGLAGGGELFF. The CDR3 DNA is TGTGCCACCAGTGACCCCGGACTAGCGGGAGGCGGGGAGCTGTTTTTT.

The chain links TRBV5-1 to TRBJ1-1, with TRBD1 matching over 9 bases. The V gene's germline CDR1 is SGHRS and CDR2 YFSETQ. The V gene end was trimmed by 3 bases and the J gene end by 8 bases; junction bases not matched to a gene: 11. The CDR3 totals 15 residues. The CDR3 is CASSSGTGSYLEAFF. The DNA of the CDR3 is TGCGCCAGCAGCTCAGGGACAGGGAGTTACCTAGAAGCTTTCTTT. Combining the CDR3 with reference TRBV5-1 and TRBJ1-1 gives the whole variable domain KAGVTQTPRYLIKTRGQQVTLSCSPISGHRSVSWYQQTPGQGLQFLFEYFSETQRNKGNFPGRFSGRQFSNSRSEMNVSTLELGDSALYLCASSSGTGSYLEAFFGQGTRLTVV.

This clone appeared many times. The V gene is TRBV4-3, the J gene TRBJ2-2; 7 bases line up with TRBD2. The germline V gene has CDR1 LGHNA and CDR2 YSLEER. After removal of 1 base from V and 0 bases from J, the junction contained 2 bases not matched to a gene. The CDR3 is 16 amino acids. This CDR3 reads CASSQASGTNTGELFF. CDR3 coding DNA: TGCGCCAGCAGCCAAGCTAGCGGTACGAACACCGGGGAGCTGTTTTTT.

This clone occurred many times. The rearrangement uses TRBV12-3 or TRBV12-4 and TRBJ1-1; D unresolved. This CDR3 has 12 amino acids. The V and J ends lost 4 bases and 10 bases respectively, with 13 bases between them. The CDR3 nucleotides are TGTGCCAGCAGTTCCGACCTCATTTCAGCTTTCTTT. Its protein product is CASSSDLISAFF.

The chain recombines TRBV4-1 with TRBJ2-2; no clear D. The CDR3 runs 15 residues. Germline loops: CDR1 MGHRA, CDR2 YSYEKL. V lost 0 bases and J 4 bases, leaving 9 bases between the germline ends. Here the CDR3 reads CASSQDLASTGELFF. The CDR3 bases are TGCGCCAGCAGCCAAGATCTGGCAAGCACCGGGGAGCTGTTTTTT.

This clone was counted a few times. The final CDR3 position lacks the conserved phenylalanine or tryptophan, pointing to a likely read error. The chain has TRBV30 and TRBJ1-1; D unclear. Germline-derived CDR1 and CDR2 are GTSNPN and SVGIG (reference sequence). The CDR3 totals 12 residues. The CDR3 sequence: CSWSALGTEAFL. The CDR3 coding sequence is TGTTCCTGGTCTGCCCTGGGCACTGAAGCTTTCCTT.

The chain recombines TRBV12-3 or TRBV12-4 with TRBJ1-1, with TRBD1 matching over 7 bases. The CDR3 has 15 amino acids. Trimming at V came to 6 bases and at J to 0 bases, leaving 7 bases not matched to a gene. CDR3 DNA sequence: TGTGCCAGCAGCCGGGACAGCTTATTGAACACTGAAGCTTTCTTT. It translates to CASSRDSLLNTEAFF.

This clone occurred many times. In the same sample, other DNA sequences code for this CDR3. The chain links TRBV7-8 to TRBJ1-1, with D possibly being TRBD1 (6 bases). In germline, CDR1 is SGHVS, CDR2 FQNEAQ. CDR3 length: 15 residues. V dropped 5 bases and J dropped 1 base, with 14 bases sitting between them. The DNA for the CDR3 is TGTGCCAGCAGCGAGAGGGGGACGCCGAACACTGAAGCTTTCTTT. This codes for CASSERGTPNTEAFF. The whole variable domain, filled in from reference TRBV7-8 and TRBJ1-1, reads GAGVSQSPRYKVAKRGQDVALRCDPISGHVSLFWYQQALGQGPEFLTYFQNEAQLDKSGLPSDRFFAERPEGSVSTLKIQRTQQEDSAVYLCASSERGTPNTEAFFGQGTRLTVV.

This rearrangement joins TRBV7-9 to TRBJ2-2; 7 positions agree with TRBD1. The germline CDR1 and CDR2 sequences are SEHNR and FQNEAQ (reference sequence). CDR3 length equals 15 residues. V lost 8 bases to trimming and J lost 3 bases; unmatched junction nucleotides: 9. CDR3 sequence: CASCTTGSYTGELFF. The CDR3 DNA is TGTGCCAGCTGCACGACAGGGTCGTACACCGGGGAGCTGTTTTTT.